This T cell receptor beta chain was documented in a study of cytomegalovirus exposure and HLA in healthy donors. Study information: Early on, a data release was issued that held tens of millions of unique TCRs from HLA-typed donors.

On this clone: The antigen remains undetermined.

The PCR employed 60 Vbeta primers together with 13 Jbeta primers. Measured with immunoSEQ multiplex PCR; TCRdb has only the in-frame clones, and not every one. The table lists about 230,000 clones, about 89% of them singletons, with 0.9% to 1.1% in the top ten. General study results and limits: The investigators catalogued 160 or so TCR beta chains as cytomegalovirus-associated. As a later analysis revealed, the rate of TCR association differed by HLA locus, with DRB1 most and HLA-C fewest.

Germline CDR1 and CDR2: ENHRY and SYGVKD. This CDR3 comprises 13 residues. V lost 10 bases, J lost 4 bases, and 7 bases stayed unmatched. The chain is built from TRBV10-3 and TRBJ1-2, with TRBD1 identical over 9 bases. The receptor's source is a woman between 18 and 29 years old in good health and CMV-seronegative. The sequencing sample was made of PBMCs. The CDR3 loop reads CATRTGVSYGYTF. Here the CDR3 DNA reads TGTGCCACCCGGACAGGGGTTTCCTATGGCTACACCTTC.